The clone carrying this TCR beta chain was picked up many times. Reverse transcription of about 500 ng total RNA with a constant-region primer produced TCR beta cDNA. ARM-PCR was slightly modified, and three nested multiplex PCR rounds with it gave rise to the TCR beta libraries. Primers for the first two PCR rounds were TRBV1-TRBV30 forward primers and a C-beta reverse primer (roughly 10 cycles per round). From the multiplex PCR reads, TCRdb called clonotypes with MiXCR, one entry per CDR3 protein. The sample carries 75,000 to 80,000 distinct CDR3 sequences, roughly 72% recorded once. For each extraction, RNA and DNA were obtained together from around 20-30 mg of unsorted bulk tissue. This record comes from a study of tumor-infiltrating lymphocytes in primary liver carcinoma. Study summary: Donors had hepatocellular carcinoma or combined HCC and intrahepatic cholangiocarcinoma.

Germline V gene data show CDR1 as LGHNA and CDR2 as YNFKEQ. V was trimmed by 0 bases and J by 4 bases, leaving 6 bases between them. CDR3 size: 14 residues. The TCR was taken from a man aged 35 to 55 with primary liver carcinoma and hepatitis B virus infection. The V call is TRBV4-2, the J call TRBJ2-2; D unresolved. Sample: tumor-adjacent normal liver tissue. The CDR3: CASSQDFSTGELFF. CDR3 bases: TGTGCCAGCAGCCAAGATTTCTCCACCGGGGAGCTGTTTTTT.